This T cell receptor beta chain was recorded in a study of long-term antiretroviral therapy in people with HIV. V shed 6 bases and J 1 base; nucleotides not matched to a gene: 3. Germline CDR1 reads SGHTA; CDR2 reads FQGNSA. The CDR3 runs to 15 residues. Notes on the study in general: The study found narrower CDR3 length ranges in HIV repertoires than in controls. Information on adherence, resistance and therapy changes was unavailable.

There was at least one pre-ART PBMC sample for each donor, plus at least two post-ART PBMC samples. Amounts of roughly 0.9-10 million cryopreserved PBMC were held in the samples before DNA extraction. On this clone: Its antigen is not identified.

The assay, immunoSEQ v3.0, was run at survey level. Produced via immunoSEQ multiplex PCR; TCRdb's table is partial and in-frame only. The table has tens of thousands of clones, about nine tenths seen once. V gene TRBV7-2 combines with J gene TRBJ2-1; 10 bases are a match to TRBD2. Source: unsorted PBMCs, taken 5.2 years after starting antiretroviral therapy. The TCR sequence derives from a woman aged 40 to 50 with HIV. The CDR3 bases are TGTGCCAGCAGGGAGGGACTAGCGTCCTACAATGAGCAGTTCTTC. This translates into CASREGLASYNEQFF. Full variable domain (missing parts from reference TRBV7-2 and TRBJ2-1): GAGVSQSPSNKVTEKGKDVELRCDPISGHTALYWYRQSLGQGLEFLIYFQGNSAPDKSGLPSDRFSAERTGGSVSTLTIQRTQQEDSAVYLCASREGLASYNEQFFGPGTRLTVL.